This is a list of T cell receptor beta chains from one sample in a study of T-cell memory formation after mild COVID-19. TCRdb recomputed calls from the 5' RACE reads with MiXCR, one row per CDR3 protein. The table includes hundreds of thousands of distinct CDR3 sequences, roughly 15% detected once. Sequencing was carried out using PBMCs or a T cell subset sorted from them (not recorded which). These receptors all stem from a man aged 18 to 30 who had mild COVID-19 (a few samples of this study predate the infection). Cell type and time point are not known. CDR3s include the opening cysteine and the closing phenylalanine or tryptophan. The D gene is left open where the match is weak. Clone size is given for some rows only: seen once, a few or many times, or a class if the clone is expanded.

v_gene: TRBV20-1
d_gene: TRBD1
abundance: -
j_gene: TRBJ2-5
CDR3aa: CSGGDRVIKETQYF
CDR3nt: TGCAGTGGCGGAGACAGGGTGATAAAAGAGACCCAGTACTTC

v_gene: TRBV12-3/TRBV12-4
d_gene: -
abundance: -
j_gene: TRBJ2-2
CDR3aa: CASSWGLGELFF
CDR3nt: TGTGCCAGCAGTTGGGGTCTCGGGGAGCTGTTTTTT

v_gene: TRBV4-1
d_gene: -
abundance: -
j_gene: TRBJ1-3
CDR3aa: CASRPLDRPLRGNTIYF
CDR3nt: TGCGCCAGCAGGCCCCTGGACCGTCCTCTAAGGGGAAACACCATATATTTT

v_gene: TRBV4-1
d_gene: TRBD1
abundance: many
j_gene: TRBJ2-4
CDR3aa: CASSAGPGGADIQYF
CDR3nt: TGCGCCAGCAGCGCGGGTCCAGGGGGCGCGGACATTCAGTACTTC

v_gene: TRBV6-2/TRBV6-3
d_gene: -
abundance: many
j_gene: TRBJ1-1
CDR3aa: CASINNEVNTEAFF
CDR3nt: TGTGCCAGCATAAATAATGAGGTCAACACTGAAGCTTTCTTT

v_gene: TRBV30
d_gene: -
abundance: few
j_gene: TRBJ1-4
CDR3aa: CAWSETGRAREKLFF
CDR3nt: TGTGCCTGGAGTGAAACCGGCAGGGCTCGAGAAAAACTGTTTTTT

v_gene: TRBV3-1
d_gene: -
abundance: few
j_gene: TRBJ1-6
CDR3aa: CASSPRSGNSPLHF
CDR3nt: TGTGCCAGCAGCCCGCGTAGCGGGAATTCACCCCTCCACTTT

v_gene: TRBV27
d_gene: -
abundance: -
j_gene: TRBJ2-7
CDR3aa: CASSYSRGGEQYF
CDR3nt: TGTGCCAGCAGTTATAGCAGAGGGGGCGAGCAGTACTTC

v_gene: TRBV7-7
d_gene: TRBD2
abundance: many
j_gene: TRBJ2-3
CDR3aa: CASSLGGTITDTQYF
CDR3nt: TGTGCTAGCAGCTTGGGGGGGACTATCACAGATACGCAGTATTTT

v_gene: TRBV5-1
d_gene: -
abundance: few
j_gene: TRBJ1-2
CDR3aa: CASSLVAGAGENYGYTF
CDR3nt: TGCGCCAGCAGCTTGGTGGCAGGGGCAGGGGAGAACTATGGCTACACCTTC

v_gene: TRBV5-1
d_gene: TRBD1
abundance: many
j_gene: TRBJ1-5
CDR3aa: CASSLGDSNNQPQHF
CDR3nt: TGCGCCAGCAGCTTGGGGGACAGTAACAATCAGCCCCAGCATTTT

v_gene: TRBV20-1
d_gene: -
abundance: -
j_gene: TRBJ2-3
CDR3aa: CSARNYRTGSDTQYF
CDR3nt: TGCAGTGCTCGAAACTACAGGACGGGATCAGATACGCAGTATTTT

v_gene: TRBV7-3
d_gene: -
abundance: -
j_gene: TRBJ2-5
CDR3aa: CARARPPEETQYF
CDR3nt: TGTGCCAGAGCGCGACCCCCCGAAGAGACCCAGTACTTC

v_gene: TRBV5-1
d_gene: -
abundance: -
j_gene: TRBJ2-5
CDR3aa: CASSHREREKTQYF
CDR3nt: TGCGCCAGCAGCCACAGGGAACGAGAGAAGACCCAGTACTTC

v_gene: TRBV6-2/TRBV6-3
d_gene: TRBD2
abundance: -
j_gene: TRBJ2-1
CDR3aa: CASSRARGTDEQFF
CDR3nt: TGTGCCAGCAGTAGGGCGCGGGGGACGGATGAGCAGTTCTTC

v_gene: TRBV27
d_gene: -
abundance: -
j_gene: TRBJ1-5
CDR3aa: CASRLMGSINQPQHF
CDR3nt: TGTGCCAGCAGATTAATGGGGTCCATCAATCAGCCCCAGCATTTT

v_gene: TRBV20-1
d_gene: -
abundance: -
j_gene: TRBJ1-2
CDR3aa: CRAASSGGYTF
CDR3nt: TGCAGGGCTGCAAGCAGTGGGGGCTACACCTTC

v_gene: TRBV28
d_gene: TRBD1
abundance: few
j_gene: TRBJ1-2
CDR3aa: CASRPGTGVYGYTF
CDR3nt: TGTGCCAGCAGGCCCGGGACAGGGGTGTATGGCTACACCTTC

v_gene: TRBV29-1
d_gene: -
abundance: -
j_gene: TRBJ1-3
CDR3aa: CSVGLPGNTIYF
CDR3nt: TGCAGCGTTGGGTTACCTGGAAACACCATATATTTT

v_gene: TRBV4-1
d_gene: TRBD1
abundance: -
j_gene: TRBJ1-6
CDR3aa: CASSQEQGSFSPLHF
CDR3nt: TGCGCCAGCAGCCAGGAACAGGGGAGTTTTTCACCCCTCCACTTT

v_gene: TRBV18
d_gene: TRBD1
abundance: few
j_gene: TRBJ2-3
CDR3aa: CASSPPAGTGITDTQYF
CDR3nt: TGTGCCAGCTCACCACCCGCCGGGACAGGGATCACAGATACGCAGTATTTT

v_gene: TRBV27
d_gene: -
abundance: -
j_gene: TRBJ1-2
CDR3aa: CASTRYAGTGDYGYTF
CDR3nt: TGTGCCAGCACCAGATACGCCGGGACGGGAGACTATGGCTACACCTTC

v_gene: TRBV6-6
d_gene: -
abundance: -
j_gene: TRBJ1-3
CDR3aa: CASTPSGNTIYF
CDR3nt: TGTGCCAGCACCCCCTCTGGAAACACCATATATTTT

v_gene: TRBV7-9
d_gene: TRBD2
abundance: -
j_gene: TRBJ2-3
CDR3aa: CASSISGGASGTQYF
CDR3nt: TGTGCCAGCAGCATTAGCGGGGGGGCCTCCGGTACGCAGTATTTT

v_gene: TRBV20-1
d_gene: -
abundance: -
j_gene: TRBJ2-3
CDR3aa: CSARAGDRIADTQYF
CDR3nt: TGCAGTGCTAGGGCAGGTGACAGGATAGCGGATACGCAGTATTTT

v_gene: TRBV6-2/TRBV6-3
d_gene: -
abundance: few
j_gene: TRBJ2-2
CDR3aa: CASSYWRIGDTGELFF
CDR3nt: TGTGCCAGCAGTTACTGGCGGATAGGAGACACCGGGGAGCTGTTTTTT